The 16 T cell receptor beta chains presented below share a single source sample, sequenced in a study of blood T cells in healthy people across ages. The use of a sample-barcoded 5' primer and a J-beta primer mix characterized a second PCR of about 7 to 12 cycles. Each CDR3 protein is one row after TCRdb ran MiXCR on the 5' RACE reads. Here the sample spans about 1,400,000 distinct CDR3 sequences, approximately 40% being singletons. The sequenced sample consisted of blood. These receptors originate from a woman younger than 35 in good health.

The chain carries TRBV20-1 and TRBJ1-6; weak D call: TRBD1 (6 bases). CDR3 length: 14 residues. Germline loops: CDR1 DFQATT, CDR2 SNEGSKA (reference sequence). V shed 0 bases and J shed 8 bases, with 11 bases lying between them. The DNA of the CDR3 is TGCAGTGCTAGAGATGGGGGCACCCATTCACCCCTCCACTTT. Amino acid sequence: CSARDGGTHSPLHF.

This clonotype was seen a handful of times. This chain connects TRBV6-5 to TRBJ1-1; D unclear. This CDR3 has 13 amino acids. Trimming stripped 4 bases from V and 7 bases from J, with 13 bases between. Germline V lookup: CDR1 MNHEY, CDR2 SVGAGI. This CDR3 reads CASSFQWVDEAFF. The CDR3 bases are TGTGCCAGCAGTTTCCAGTGGGTGGATGAAGCTTTCTTT.

The chain is built from TRBV7-9 and TRBJ2-1; D is ambiguous. Trimming shortened V by 2 bases and J by 9 bases, and 5 bases separated the two germline ends. This CDR3 spans 11 amino acids. CDR1 and CDR2 (germline): SEHNR, FQNEAQ (reference sequence). The CDR3 region has the DNA TGTGCCAGCAGCTTATTTAGTGAGCAGTTCTTC. It specifies CASSLFSEQFF. Complete variable domain (other parts from reference TRBV7-9 and TRBJ2-1): DTGVSQNPRHKITKRGQNVTFRCDPISEHNRLYWYRQTLGQGPEFLTYFQNEAQLEKSRLLSDRFSAERPKGSFSTLEIQRTEQGDSAMYLCASSLFSEQFFGPGTRLTVL.

This clonotype was counted a few times. V usage is TRBV7-9 and J usage is TRBJ2-7; D may be TRBD2 (6 bases). Germline V gene lookup returns CDR1 SEHNR and CDR2 FQNEAQ (reference sequence). The CDR3 length is 15 residues. With 5 bases removed from V and 1 base from J, the gap between germline ends came to 15 bases. DNA of the CDR3: TGTGCCAGCAGCGTCCCGGGACTCCCGTCCTACGAGCAGTACTTC. Its translation is CASSVPGLPSYEQYF.

This clonotype was picked up a small number of times. V usage is TRBV12-3 or TRBV12-4 and J usage is TRBJ2-7, with 7 positions matching TRBD1. The J segment lost 5 bases and the V segment lost 6 bases, leaving 10 bases of the junction unmatched. The CDR3 loop spans 14 amino acids. CDR3 in amino acids: CASSLRDSYHEQYF. DNA of the CDR3: TGTGCCAGCAGCCTTCGGGACAGTTACCACGAGCAGTACTTC.

The rearrangement joins TRBV27 to TRBJ2-5; D is perhaps TRBD2 (6 bases). CDR3 size: 14 residues. Between the trimmed V and J ends, which lost 10 bases and 5 bases, there was a span of 20 bases. Germline values: CDR1 MNHEY, CDR2 SMNVEV (reference sequence). The CDR3 loop reads CATRAAGIFETQYF. In DNA, the CDR3 is TGTGCCACCCGGGCGGCGGGAATCTTCGAGACCCAGTACTTC.

V is TRBV5-1 and J is TRBJ2-1; D perhaps matches TRBD1 (5 bases). CDR3 length equals 13 residues. The V end was cut by 0 bases, the J end by 5 bases, with 6 bases between. Germline V CDR1 and CDR2: SGHRS, YFSETQ. CDR3 protein: CASSLEGHNEQFF. CDR3 DNA sequence: TGCGCCAGCAGCTTGGAGGGGCACAATGAGCAGTTCTTC.

On this clonotype itself: One base away lies a much larger clone, so this may be a sequencing read error. The rearrangement uses TRBV7-9 and TRBJ2-5; 10 bases line up with TRBD2. The J call is uncertain, as TRBJ2-7 better fits the DNA end. Germline V gene data show CDR1 as SEHNR and CDR2 as FQNEAQ (reference sequence). The CDR3 spans 17 residues. Written as DNA, the CDR3 is TGTGCCAGCAGCGACGACGGGACTAGCGCGTGGCCCTACGAGCAGTACTTC. Its translation: CASSDDGTSAWPYEQYF.

The gene calls are TRBV29-1 and TRBJ2-1, with 14 bases aligning to TRBD2. Per the germline V gene, CDR1 is SQVTM and CDR2 is ANQGSEA. Trimming took 7 bases from V and 8 from J; bases not matched to a gene: 7. The CDR3 consists of 14 residues. CDR3 loop: CSGRLAGGPYEQFF. In nucleotides, the CDR3 is TGCAGCGGGAGACTAGCGGGAGGGCCCTATGAGCAGTTCTTC.

A few counts support this clonotype. The chain combines TRBV4-2 with TRBJ2-1, with D possibly matching TRBD2 (6 bases). The germline V and J ends were trimmed by 1 base and 5 bases, with 12 bases remaining between them. The CDR3 consists of 15 residues. Per the germline V gene, CDR1 is LGHNA and CDR2 is YNFKEQ. This CDR3 is CASSQAETGDNEQFF. CDR3 nucleotides: TGTGCCAGCAGCCAAGCGGAGACGGGGGACAATGAGCAGTTCTTC.

The genes are TRBV11-2 and TRBJ2-5; TRBD2 agrees at 7 bases. Germline V gene data show CDR1 as SGHAT and CDR2 as FQNNGV. The V gene end was trimmed by 5 bases and the J gene end by 2 bases; junction bases not matched to a gene: 8. The CDR3 runs 15 residues. CDR3 loop: CASSILRTRQETQYF. The CDR3 DNA is TGTGCCAGCAGCATTTTACGGACTAGACAAGAGACCCAGTACTTC.

This clonotype was seen only a few times. V and J are TRBV30 and TRBJ2-3, with TRBD2 matching over 7 bases. The junction had 0 bases not matched to a gene; V was cut back by 0 bases and J by 6 bases. CDR1 is GTSNPN and CDR2 is SVGIG in the germline V gene (reference sequence). CDR3 size: 12 residues. CDR3 sequence reads: CAWSVLADTQYF. In DNA form, the CDR3 reads TGTGCCTGGAGTGTACTAGCGGATACGCAGTATTTT. Together with reference TRBV30 and TRBJ2-3, the CDR3 gives the full variable domain: SQTIHQWPATLVQPVGSPLSLECTVEGTSNPNLYWYRQAAGRGLQLLFYSVGIGQISSEVPQNLSASRPQDRQFILSSKKLLLSDSGFYLCAWSVLADTQYFGPGTRLTVL.

In this sample, this clonotype turned up a few times. The J gene is TRBJ1-5, the V gene TRBV4-2; 7 bases are shared with TRBD1. V shed 6 bases, J shed 6 bases, and the junction held 11 bases outside the gene matches. Germline V gene data show CDR1 as LGHNA and CDR2 as YNFKEQ. CDR3 size: 15 residues. CDR3 DNA sequence: TGTGCCAGCAGTTCACTACCAGGGGGGGGTCAGCCCCAGCATTTT. It yields the protein CASSSLPGGGQPQHF.

This clonotype showed up just a few times. Mismatch with germline at one junction end may stem from a read error. This chain joins TRBV29-1 and TRBJ2-1; possible D gene TRBD2, 7 bases. The V gene's germline CDR1 is SQVTM and CDR2 ANQGSEA. The CDR3 is made up of 12 amino acids. DNA for the CDR3: TGCAGCGTTCGGGGGGCCCACAATGAACAGTTCTTC. Translation: CSVRGAHNEQFF.

The gene calls are TRBV6-5 and TRBJ2-7; D might be TRBD2 (7 bases). This CDR3 region has 15 residues. Germline CDR1 reads MNHEY; CDR2 reads SVGAGI. Deletions cut 6 bases from V and 3 bases from J, with 18 bases between. The CDR3 DNA reads TGTGCCAGCAGATCCACTGCGGGGGACAACTACGAGCAGTACTTC. Translating it yields CASRSTAGDNYEQYF.

The gene calls are TRBV10-3 and TRBJ1-1; no firm D call. V was cut by 3 bases and J by 3 bases, with 8 bases left in between. This CDR3 is 13 amino acids long. In germline, CDR1 is ENHRY, CDR2 SYGVKD. CDR3 bases: TGTGCCATCAGTGAAAGCCTAGACACTGAAGCTTTCTTT. Residues: CAISESLDTEAFF.